Listed below are T cell receptor beta chains from one sample, sequenced in a study of blood T cell repertoires in COVID-19. Measured with immunoSEQ multiplex PCR; TCRdb has only the in-frame clones, and not every one. In the table there are about half a million clones, roughly 89% of which are singletons. Input material: peripheral blood. Receptors were obtained from a man between 18 and 35 years old with COVID-19, enrolled during active disease. CDR3s include the opening cysteine and the closing phenylalanine or tryptophan.

length,V,CDR3
12,TRBV2,CASIWSSYEQYF
15,TRBV5-6,CASSGGWSGTETQYF
15,TRBV3-1/TRBV3-2,CASSQGAVASYEQYF
15,TRBV6-5,CASRPTSGSKETQYF
17,TRBV7-9,CASSLDAGHLTNYGYTF
14,TRBV13,CASSLAQTVGEQYF
14,TRBV2,CASSLPLTGSEQYF
15,TRBV27,CASSSHGTGTYEQYF
13,TRBV7-8,CASSFQGDSPLHF
16,TRBV28,CASSFADRGSNSPLHF
17,TRBV5-1,CASSFAQLAGIPDTQYF
15,TRBV19,CASSRSSGQPDTQYF
13,TRBV5-1,CASSSDGVYGYTF
13,TRBV12-3/TRBV12-4,CASSFEDTDTQYF
13,TRBV11-1,CASSLRLNEKLFF
16,TRBV11-2,CASSSGWTSGQETQYF
14,TRBV6-5,CASSYTQGSYEQYF
12,TRBV12-3/TRBV12-4,CASSGPGNEQFF
14,TRBV6-5,CASSLGRAKNIQYF
16,TRBV19,CASSMTRDGYNEKLFF
14,TRBV6-5,CASSYGDSTYEQYF
17,TRBV14,CASSQPGLAGATGELFF
12,TRBV12-3/TRBV12-4,CASSLSGQKEYF
16,TRBV7-2,CASSFAAGAVSYEQYF
15,TRBV7-9,CASSSALELDNEQFF
15,TRBV6-4,CASSELAGSSYEQYF
15,TRBV19,CASSPRTSGNHEQYF
18,TRBV18,CASSPTQPGTGSDNEQFF
16,TRBV11-2,CASRLGRGRSRDTQYF
11,TRBV29-1,CSVYRADTQYF
15,TRBV6-6,CASSYRGSNTGELFF
14,TRBV7-9,CASSLPQGSDTQYF
15,TRBV7-8,CASSLGASGGSTQYF
13,TRBV2,CASSDERGETQYF
16,TRBV19,CASKWGAGESHNEQFF
17,TRBV4-1,CASSRGGLAVLGNEQFF
14,TRBV7-9,CASSLVTAHYGYTF
17,TRBV3-1/TRBV3-2,CASSPRPVAGLRLGYTF
16,TRBV11-3,CASSPKGLRALTEAFF
16,TRBV3-1/TRBV3-2,CASSRTSGGHTDTQYF
15,TRBV5-4,CASSAGGPSGNTIYF
16,TRBV9,CASSLRLAGGGETQYF
16,TRBV28,CASRLWDRGGYQPQHF
13,TRBV15,CATSVGPAGEQYF
15,TRBV11-3,CASSLPSGVPYEQYF
13,TRBV5-6,CASSQRRLYGYTF
12,TRBV6-5,CASANGIYEQYF
15,TRBV6-1,CASSEATTGLQRAFF
13,TRBV28,CASCDSSQETQYF
19,TRBV6-6,CASRRLAGGFGTGANVLTF
13,TRBV3-1/TRBV3-2,CASSQTGGYGYTF
14,TRBV6-5,CASRRTANTGELFF
15,TRBV5-1,CASSRGPVSTDTQYF
14,TRBV5-6,CASSLWSEVYGYTF